Below are 27 T cell receptor beta chains sequenced from a single sample in a study of blood T cell repertoires in COVID-19. Assay: immunoSEQ multiplex PCR; the TCRdb copy retains only in-frame clones and omits some. The table includes some 130,000 clones, more than 60% detected once. Sequences were obtained from peripheral blood. The receptors shown here come from a man older than 75 with acute or convalescent COVID-19.

The rearrangement joins TRBV4-3 to TRBJ2-7; D gene unclear. This CDR3 contains 15 residues. V was cut by 0 bases and J by 3 bases, with 12 bases left in between. CDR1 is LGHNA, CDR2 YSLEER, per germline. CDR3 amino acids: CASSQELGRYYEQYF. The CDR3 DNA follows: TGCGCCAGCAGCCAAGAATTGGGCAGATACTACGAGCAGTACTTC.

DNA for the CDR3: TGTGCCACTAGCAGGGGGTACGAAAACATTCAGTACTTC. Its translation: CATSRGYENIQYF. V usage is TRBV19 and J usage is TRBJ2-4; 7 nucleotides align to TRBD1. Trimming removed 10 bases from V and 5 bases from J; junction bases left unmatched: 8. The CDR3 length is 13 residues. Per germline, CDR1 LNHDA and CDR2 SQIVND (reference sequence).

J is TRBJ1-1 and V is TRBV2; 8 bases are shared with TRBD1. The CDR3 contains 16 residues. Unmatched junction bases numbered 8, after V lost 4 bases and J lost 1 base. Germline V lookup: CDR1 SNHLY, CDR2 FYNNEI. CDR3 bases: TGTGCCAGCAGTGGAACAGGGGGTATCGAGAACACTGAAGCTTTCTTT. Amino acids: CASSGTGGIENTEAFF.

The table lists this clone with a count of one. The chain carries TRBV6-2 or TRBV6-3 and TRBJ2-1; 8 nucleotides match TRBD2. The CDR3 is 18 residues long. In germline, CDR1 is MNHEY, CDR2 SVGEGT. V trimming: 2 bases; J trimming: 0 bases; junction bases outside the gene matches: 9. CDR3 bases: TGTGCCAGCAGTTACCGCCGGGGGGCGGGGGGCTCCTACAATGAGCAGTTCTTC. Its translation is CASSYRRGAGGSYNEQFF.

This chain joins TRBV9 and TRBJ2-1; D unclear. Germline assignment: CDR1 SGDLS and CDR2 YYNGEE. CDR3 size: 13 residues. V lost 0 bases and J lost 9, with 10 bases in between. The CDR3 region has the DNA TGTGCCAGCAGCGTAGTCTACCCAGGTGAGCAGTTCTTC. It codes for CASSVVYPGEQFF. Looking up the rest from reference TRBV9 and TRBJ2-1 gives the full variable domain: DSGVTQTPKHLITATGQRVTLRCSPRSGDLSVYWYQQSLDQGLQFLIQYYNGEERAKGNILERFSAQQFPDLHSELNLSSLELGDSALYFCASSVVYPGEQFFGPGTRLTVL.

This chain connects TRBV7-2 to TRBJ1-1; D is perhaps TRBD1 (6 bases). The V and J ends lost 1 base and 4 bases respectively, with 16 bases between them. Per the germline V gene, CDR1 is SGHTA and CDR2 is FQGNSA. The CDR3 extends over 16 amino acids. DNA for the CDR3: TGTGCCAGCAGCTTAGGTGGGGGCATATGGGCCACTGAAGCTTTCTTT. Its translation is CASSLGGGIWATEAFF.

The chain uses TRBV30 and TRBJ1-2; 7 bases map to TRBD1. Germline V gene data show CDR1 as GTSNPN and CDR2 as SVGIG (reference sequence). V lost 2 bases, J lost 8 bases, and 11 bases stayed unmatched. This CDR3 has 14 amino acids. CDR3: CAWSLDRVPRGYTF. CDR3 bases: TGTGCCTGGAGTCTAGACAGGGTCCCTCGGGGCTACACCTTC.

The table lists this clone with a few counts. This chain joins TRBV7-9 and TRBJ2-3; 7 bases agree with TRBD2. Germline loops: CDR1 SEHNR, CDR2 FQNEAQ (reference sequence). The CDR3 sequence is 16 residues long. The V segment lost 4 bases and the J segment 5 bases; nucleotides outside the gene matches: 12. The CDR3 protein is CASSSSRSGGGDTQYF. In DNA, the CDR3 is TGTGCCAGCAGCTCCTCAAGGTCGGGGGGTGGAGATACGCAGTATTTT.

The V and J genes are TRBV7-3 and TRBJ2-2, with TRBD1 matching 7 bases. This CDR3 has 16 amino acids. Germline loops: CDR1 SGHTA, CDR2 FQGTGA. J lost 2 bases, V lost 2 bases, and 5 bases had no gene match. The chain's CDR3 is CASSLDRVVNTGELFF. CDR3 in DNA: TGTGCCAGCAGCTTAGACAGGGTCGTTAACACCGGGGAGCTGTTTTTT.

The CDR3: CASGPPSQETQYF. The CDR3 region has the DNA TGTGCCAGTGGGCCTCCGTCTCAAGAGACCCAGTACTTC. This chain connects TRBV19 to TRBJ2-5, with D hard to call. The V gene's germline CDR1 is LNHDA and CDR2 SQIVND (reference sequence). V lost 8 bases and J lost 2, with 12 bases in between. The CDR3 covers 13 residues.

The rearrangement links TRBV5-1 to TRBJ1-2; the match to TRBD1 covers 12 bases. The V segment lost 4 bases and the J segment 8 bases; nucleotides outside the gene matches: 9. This CDR3 has 15 residues. CDR1 and CDR2 (germline): SGHRS, YFSETQ. The CDR3 DNA sequence: TGCGCCAGCAGCGCAGGGACAGGGGGCAACGGAGGCTACACCTTC. Encoded protein: CASSAGTGGNGGYTF. Variable domain in full (rest from reference TRBV5-1 and TRBJ1-2): KAGVTQTPRYLIKTRGQQVTLSCSPISGHRSVSWYQQTPGQGLQFLFEYFSETQRNKGNFPGRFSGRQFSNSRSEMNVSTLELGDSALYLCASSAGTGGNGGYTFGSGTRLTVV.

V is TRBV11-2 and J is TRBJ2-3, with D perhaps TRBD2 (5 bases). Germline V gene lookup returns CDR1 SGHAT and CDR2 FQNNGV. Trimming pared 2 bases from V and 2 bases from J, leaving 14 bases between. This CDR3 spans 16 amino acids. The CDR3 protein is CASSLNTGINTDTQYF. The CDR3 coding sequence is TGTGCCAGCAGCTTAAATACGGGGATAAACACAGATACGCAGTATTTT.

The chain combines TRBV28 with TRBJ2-1; 16 bases are shared with TRBD2. The CDR3 runs to 16 residues. The trim removed 6 bases at V and 7 bases at J, leaving 6 bases unmatched. Germline V gene lookup returns CDR1 MDHEN and CDR2 SYDVKM. The CDR3 here is CASSLSGLAGGNEQFF. DNA for the CDR3: TGTGCCAGCAGCCTTTCGGGACTAGCGGGGGGGAATGAGCAGTTCTTC.

The rearrangement joins TRBV28 to TRBJ2-2; unclear D gene. V was cut by 0 bases and J by 2 bases, with 13 bases left in between. The V gene's germline CDR1 is MDHEN and CDR2 SYDVKM. The CDR3 sequence is 17 residues long. This CDR3 reads CASSLWGPQANTGELFF. As DNA, the CDR3 is TGTGCCAGCAGTTTATGGGGCCCTCAGGCTAACACCGGGGAGCTGTTTTTT.

V gene TRBV11-2 combines with J gene TRBJ2-6; TRBD1 matches at 7 bases. From germline, CDR1 is SGHAT and CDR2 FQNNGV. Trimming cost V 3 bases and J 2 bases; bases outside gene matches: 10. The CDR3 has 18 residues. CDR3 amino acids: CASSLVRGWKAGANVLTF. As DNA, the CDR3 is TGTGCCAGCAGCTTGGTCAGGGGGTGGAAGGCTGGGGCCAACGTCCTGACTTTC.

The chain combines TRBV25-1 with TRBJ2-1; TRBD1 agrees at 7 bases. The CDR3 extends over 14 amino acids. CDR1 is MGHDK, CDR2 SYGVNS, per germline. The trim removed 6 bases at V and 4 bases at J, leaving 6 bases unmatched. The CDR3 sequence: CASRTGNLYNEQFF. The CDR3 nucleotides read TGTGCCAGCAGGACAGGGAACTTGTACAATGAGCAGTTCTTC.

To note about this clone: The same CDR3 can be traced to other DNA sequences in this sample. The rearrangement joins TRBV15 to TRBJ1-5; D not certain. The CDR3 spans 13 residues. Trimming removed 0 bases at V and 4 bases at J, with 4 bases between. The germline CDR1 and CDR2 sequences are LNHNV and YYDKDF (reference sequence). CDR3 DNA sequence: TGTGCCACCAGCAGAGACCTTAATCAGCCCCAGCATTTT. Protein: CATSRDLNQPQHF.

This rearrangement joins TRBV27 to TRBJ1-2; D remains ambiguous. The V gene's germline CDR1 is MNHEY and CDR2 SMNVEV (reference sequence). The ends were cut back, 6 bases at V and 0 bases at J, with 8 bases in the middle. CDR3 length equals 13 residues. The CDR3 coding sequence is TGTGCCAGCAGCCGATTAGCTAACTATGGCTACACCTTC. This translates into CASSRLANYGYTF.

This chain uses TRBV5-6 with TRBJ2-5; D gene ambiguous. Per germline, CDR1 SGHDT and CDR2 YYEEEE. Trimming removed 7 bases at V and 2 bases at J, with 15 bases between. The CDR3 has 14 residues. DNA for the CDR3: TGTGCCAGCTCTGATTGGAGCACTCAAGAGACCCAGTACTTC. Its translation is CASSDWSTQETQYF.

The chain has TRBV5-6 and TRBJ2-3; 7 bases fit TRBD1. The CDR3 extends over 15 amino acids. CDR1 and CDR2 from the germline V gene are SGHDT and YYEEEE. The V and J ends lost 0 bases and 1 base, in that order; junction bases with no gene match: 2. The DNA of the CDR3 is TGTGCCAGCAGCTTGGACGGACAGGGCACAGATACGCAGTATTTT. Translation gives CASSLDGQGTDTQYF.

This chain links TRBV15 with TRBJ1-2; TRBD1 might be the D (5 bases). This CDR3 has 14 amino acids. Germline assignment: CDR1 LNHNV and CDR2 YYDKDF (reference sequence). The V and J ends lost 3 bases and 8 bases respectively, with 16 bases between them. CDR3 bases: TGTGCCACCAGCAGTTTAGGTCAGGGAGGCGGCTACACCTTC. This sequence encodes CATSSLGQGGGYTF.

V is TRBV5-6 and J is TRBJ1-6, with 8 bases identical to TRBD1. Germline values: CDR1 SGHDT, CDR2 YYEEEE. The CDR3 is 14 residues long. The V and J ends lost 2 bases and 10 bases, in that order; junction bases with no gene match: 5. The CDR3 loop is CASSLWTGRSPLHF. The CDR3 nucleotides are TGTGCCAGCAGCTTATGGACAGGGCGGTCACCCCTCCACTTT. Based on the CDR3 plus reference TRBV5-6 and TRBJ1-6, the full variable domain is DAGVTQSPTHLIKTRGQQVTLRCSPKSGHDTVSWYQQALGQGPQFIFQYYEEEERQRGNFPDRFSGHQFPNYSSELNVNALLLGDSALYLCASSLWTGRSPLHFGNGTRLTVT.

This chain joins TRBV6-1 and TRBJ1-5; perhaps TRBD1 as D (6 bases). This CDR3 has 15 amino acids. Trimming stripped 2 bases from V and 4 bases from J, with 12 bases between. Per germline, CDR1 MNHNS and CDR2 SASEGT. CDR3 loop: CASSERQGKNQPQHF. CDR3 in DNA: TGTGCCAGCAGTGAACGGCAGGGGAAGAATCAGCCCCAGCATTTT.

This clone has just a few counts. J is TRBJ1-2 and V is TRBV29-1; D might be TRBD1 (6 bases). Germline assignment: CDR1 SQVTM and CDR2 ANQGSEA. Trimming left V 8 bases short and J 3 bases short, with 19 bases between. The length of the CDR3 is 14 residues. In DNA form, the CDR3 reads TGCAGCACCCGCACCGGGACACCGCACTATGGCTACACCTTC. Protein sequence: CSTRTGTPHYGYTF.

This sequence joins TRBV5-1 and TRBJ1-2, with TRBD1 identical over 8 bases. This CDR3 has 14 residues. V shed 6 bases and J 1 base; nucleotides not matched to a gene: 5. Germline lookup yields CDR1 SGHRS and CDR2 YFSETQ. For the CDR3, the DNA is TGCGCCAGCACCCAGGGGGCTTTTAACTATGGCTACACCTTC. Amino acid sequence: CASTQGAFNYGYTF.

This chain connects TRBV5-1 to TRBJ2-3; 10 bases are a match to TRBD2. Germline CDR1 reads SGHRS; CDR2 reads YFSETQ. This CDR3 has 20 residues. J gave up 0 bases and V 3 bases, and 16 bases lay outside the gene matches. CDR3: CASSSGSAGGFLRSTDTQYF. CDR3 coding DNA: TGCGCCAGCAGCTCTGGGTCAGCGGGGGGGTTCCTGCGAAGCACAGATACGCAGTATTTT.

The rearrangement links TRBV7-8 to TRBJ2-3; 7 bases are a match to TRBD1. This CDR3 is 14 amino acids long. V lost 4 bases and J lost 0; bases outside the gene matches: 1. Germline V gives CDR1 SGHVS, CDR2 FQNEAQ. CDR3 in amino acids: CASSSGQSTDTQYF. The DNA for the CDR3 is TGTGCCAGCAGCTCGGGACAGAGCACAGATACGCAGTATTTT.